The 3 T cell receptor beta chains reported below all come from one sample, sequenced in a study of regulatory T cells in long-lasting Graves disease. CDR3-region Arm-PCR and iRepertoire HTBI primers produced the TCR beta libraries. TCRdb called the multiplex PCR reads again in MiXCR, with one record for every CDR3 protein. The sample has roughly 400,000 distinct CDR3 sequences, roughly 20% seen once. The time point is: persistent/refractory GD, antithyroid drugs over 5 years with positive TRAb. Extracted RNA from PBMCs served as the source of the TCR library. The sample was peripheral blood mononuclear cells (PBMCs), taken when the disease was refractory, from a patient treated with antithyroid drugs. These receptors came from a female donor with Graves disease.

CDR3 coding DNA: TGTGCCAGCAGCTTAGCGTTTGGATACCAAGAGACCCAGTACTTC. This encodes CASSLAFGYQETQYF. The chain combines TRBV7-9 with TRBJ2-5, with D hard to call. The germline V gene encodes CDR1 SEHNR and CDR2 FQNEAQ (reference sequence). This CDR3 contains 15 residues. Deletions cut 0 bases from V and 0 bases from J, with 8 bases between.

Comment on this clonotype: This may arise from a read error, as a much more abundant clone is one base away. The genes are TRBV27 and TRBJ1-2; possibly TRBD1 for D (5 bases). Germline CDR1 and CDR2: MNHEY and SMNVEV (reference sequence). The CDR3 spans 18 residues. The CDR3 DNA reads TGTGCCGGCAGTCCACTGATCCCGGGGCAGGGTACTAACTATGGCTACACCTTC. Its protein product is CAGSPLIPGQGTNYGYTF.

In its sample, this clonotype was seen a few times. The chain is built from TRBV6-1 and TRBJ1-1; TRBD1 matches at 7 bases. Germline V CDR1 and CDR2: MNHNS, SASEGT. The CDR3 is made up of 15 amino acids. Germline trimming cut 6 bases from V and 6 bases from J; bases unmatched to any gene: 13. This chain's CDR3 is CASSRPQGVTAEAFF. Here the CDR3 DNA reads TGTGCCAGCAGCCGACCTCAGGGGGTTACAGCTGAAGCTTTCTTT.